A selection of T cell receptor beta chains follows, all from one sample in a study of T cells in Graves' hyperthyroidism and ophthalmopathy. TCRdb independently ran MiXCR on the multiplex PCR reads; one entry per CDR3 protein. The repertoire holds fewer than 500,000 distinct CDR3 sequences, with 14% to 15% as singletons. Source material: blood. These receptors came from a young man with Graves' ophthalmopathy. Each CDR3 is given with its conserved first and last residue. A D gene is named only where the DNA matches it firmly. The size entry is marked missing in some rows and otherwise reads once, few, many or a size class.

J	V	size	D	CDR3	DNA
TRBJ1-2	TRBV27	many	-	CASSPTGLNYGYTF	TGTGCCAGCAGTCCTACGGGACTCAACTATGGCTACACCTTC
TRBJ2-5	TRBV11-2	many	TRBD2	CASSLWGLPKETQYF	TGTGCCAGCAGCTTATGGGGACTACCTAAAGAGACCCAGTACTTC
TRBJ1-4	TRBV5-4	-	-	CASSFLKGGEKLFF	TGTGCCAGCAGCTTCCTAAAGGGCGGTGAAAAACTGTTTTTT
TRBJ1-1	TRBV5-5	many	TRBD1	CASSPRGGTGETAVAFF	TGTGCCAGCAGCCCCCGAGGGGGGACAGGGGAGACAGCGGTAGCTTTCTTT
TRBJ2-2	TRBV11-2	-	TRBD2	CASSLRTSGGRELFF	TGTGCCAGCAGCTTAAGGACTAGCGGGGGCAGGGAGCTGTTTTTT
TRBJ1-1	TRBV5-6	many	-	CASSHLSTFGMNTEAFF	TGTGCCAGCAGCCACCTGTCCACTTTCGGGATGAACACTGAAGCTTTCTTT
TRBJ2-2	TRBV3-1	many	-	CASSQFGSGELFF	TGTGCCAGCAGCCAATTTGGCTCCGGGGAGCTGTTTTTT
TRBJ1-3	TRBV5-1	-	TRBD1	CASSSGTGGKFGNTIYF	TGCGCCAGCAGCTCCGGGACAGGGGGCAAATTTGGAAACACCATATATTTT
TRBJ1-5	TRBV20-1	few	-	CSARNPEGDQPQHF	TGCAGTGCTAGGAACCCGGAGGGGGATCAGCCCCAGCATTTT
TRBJ2-7	TRBV6-1	-	-	CATSSVWGYEQYF	TGTGCCACCTCTAGCGTTTGGGGCTATGAGCAGTACTTC
TRBJ1-4	TRBV7-9	-	-	CASGLLWDIWATNEKLFF	TGTGCCAGCGGCCTGCTGTGGGACATTTGGGCAACTAATGAAAAACTGTTTTTT
TRBJ1-5	TRBV7-8	-	TRBD1	CASSWAGTGSQPQHF	TGTGCCAGCAGCTGGGCCGGGACAGGGTCTCAGCCCCAGCATTTT
TRBJ2-5	TRBV5-1	many	TRBD1	CASSSGQLQETQYF	TGTGCCAGCAGCTCGGGACAGTTACAAGAGACCCAGTACTTC
TRBJ2-7	TRBV7-9	-	TRBD1	CATRTGVGEQYF	TGTGCCACAAGGACAGGGGTGGGGGAGCAGTACTTC
TRBJ1-1	TRBV5-1	many	TRBD1	CASSWDRGGNTEAFF	TGCGCCAGCAGCTGGGACAGGGGGGGGAACACTGAAGCTTTCTTT
TRBJ1-1	TRBV6-2/TRBV6-3	-	-	CATTLRENTEAFF	TGTGCCACCACCCTCAGAGAGAACACTGAAGCTTTCTTT
TRBJ2-7	TRBV5-6	-	TRBD2	CASSLVGGPPSYEQYF	TGTGCCAGCAGCTTGGTGGGAGGGCCTCCCTCCTACGAGCAGTACTTC
TRBJ1-6	TRBV6-1	many	-	CATQPRVSPSSPLHF	TGTGCCACCCAACCGAGGGTATCGCCTAGTTCACCCCTCCACTTT
TRBJ2-7	TRBV7-4	few	-	CASSLVSSAGIEQYF	TGTGCCAGCAGCTTGGTTTCTAGTGCGGGGATCGAGCAGTACTTC
TRBJ1-1	TRBV11-2	-	TRBD1	CASSLYGRDRGGDTEAFF	TGTGCCAGCAGCTTATACGGCCGGGACAGGGGAGGTGACACTGAAGCTTTCTTT
TRBJ2-5	TRBV3-1	few	TRBD2	CASSQRGEETQYF	TGTGCCAGCAGCCAACGGGGGGAGGAGACCCAGTACTTC
TRBJ2-7	TRBV6-1	-	TRBD2	CASRVTGLAVEQYF	TGTGCCAGCAGGGTCACGGGACTAGCAGTCGAGCAGTACTTC
TRBJ1-2	TRBV19	-	TRBD1	CASRAGTAYGYTF	TGTGCCAGTAGGGCCGGGACAGCTTATGGCTACACCTTC
TRBJ2-7	TRBV4-1	few	-	CASRKAGGYEQYF	TGCGCCAGCAGAAAAGCAGGAGGCTACGAGCAGTACTTC
TRBJ1-3	TRBV5-6	few	-	CASSPAGSAYSGNTIYF	TGTGCCAGCAGCCCGGCCGGGAGTGCCTACTCTGGAAACACCATATATTTT
TRBJ1-4	TRBV3-1	many	-	CASSQDKWDDEKLFF	TGTGCCAGCAGCCAAGATAAGTGGGACGACGAAAAACTGTTTTTT
TRBJ1-1	TRBV18	many	-	CASSPPIGHSKTEAFF	TGTGCCAGCTCACCACCGATCGGACATTCTAAAACTGAAGCTTTCTTT
TRBJ2-7	TRBV12-3/TRBV12-4	many	-	CASTLGYEQYF	TGTGCCAGCACTCTGGGGTACGAGCAGTACTTC
TRBJ2-5	TRBV7-9	-	TRBD1	CASSPGQVSAGETQYF	TGTGCCAGCAGCCCGGGACAGGTCAGCGCAGGGGAGACCCAGTACTTC
TRBJ1-1	TRBV18	many	TRBD1	CASTTSGGNTEAFF	TGTGCCAGCACCACTTCAGGGGGGAACACTGAAGCTTTCTTT
TRBJ2-7	TRBV20-1	many	TRBD2	CSARPLGGGSYEQYF	TGCAGTGCTAGACCCCTGGGCGGGGGAAGCTACGAGCAGTACTTC
TRBJ1-5	TRBV5-1	many	-	CASSLGANSNQPQHF	TGCGCCAGCAGCTTGGGAGCAAATAGCAATCAGCCCCAGCATTTT
TRBJ2-7	TRBV11-2	many	TRBD2	CASSLAGGDEQYF	TGTGCCAGCAGCCTAGCGGGAGGGGACGAGCAGTACTTC
TRBJ1-3	TRBV18	few	-	CASSPGAYSGNTIYF	TGTGCCAGCTCTCCAGGGGCGTACTCTGGAAACACCATATATTTT
TRBJ2-7	TRBV20-1	many	TRBD2	CSASRLAGGHYEQYF	TGCAGTGCTAGCCGACTAGCGGGAGGACACTACGAGCAGTACTTC
TRBJ1-6	TRBV28	few	-	CASSLLSADNSPLHF	TGTGCCAGCAGTTTACTGTCAGCCGATAATTCACCCCTCCACTTT
TRBJ2-3	TRBV5-1	many	-	CASSLSSLTDTQYF	TGCGCCAGCAGCTTGAGTTCCCTCACAGATACGCAGTATTTT
TRBJ2-7	TRBV12-3/TRBV12-4	many	-	CASRSGANTYEQYF	TGTGCCAGCAGATCGGGGGCGAATACCTACGAGCAGTACTTC
TRBJ1-4	TRBV4-1	-	-	CASSQDGGVANEKLFF	TGCGCCAGCAGCCAAGATGGGGGGGTGGCTAATGAAAAACTGTTTTTT